This T cell receptor beta chain was obtained from a study of T-cell reconstitution after alpha-beta-depleted transplantation in children. Germline CDR1 is SGHTA and CDR2 is FQGTGA. The CDR3 sequence is 15 residues long. V was pared by 6 bases and J by 4 bases, with 16 bases between. Unique molecular identifiers were incorporated when the TCRbeta library was constructed. TCRdb called the PCR reads again in MiXCR, with one record for every CDR3 protein. The profile shows 580,000 or so distinct CDR3 sequences, about 21% of them singletons. This sequence joins TRBV7-3 and TRBJ2-1; D might be TRBD2 (6 bases). Source: PBMCs, mostly from graft donor cells, taken 360 days after TCRalphabeta/CD19-depleted stem cell transplant. This receptor was taken from a boy under three years old who had a stem cell transplant for acute myeloid leukemia, so the T cells may come from the graft donor. CDR3 coding DNA: TGTGCCAGCAGAGTTACCGGGACTGGGTACAATGAGCAGTTCTTC. It encodes CASRVTGTGYNEQFF.